This T cell receptor beta chain was identified during a study of T cell changes during pregnancy in multiple sclerosis. TCRdb's table, derived via immunoSEQ multiplex PCR, lists solely in-frame clones and lacks some. The sample carries about 59,000 clones, approximately 94% recorded once. Germline V gene lookup returns CDR1 MNHEY and CDR2 SVGAGI. V trimming: 4 bases; J trimming: 7 bases; junction bases outside the gene matches: 11. This CDR3 is built from 16 residues. This receptor was obtained from a female donor with multiple sclerosis, enrolled in a pregnancy study. Sequencing used CD8+ T cells from peripheral blood mononuclear cells, obtained after pregnancy. V is TRBV6-5 and J is TRBJ1-2; 11 bases are shared with TRBD1. CDR3 DNA: TGTGCCAGCAGTTTCGCTCCGGGACAGGGGGTACCTGGCTACACCTTC. Protein product: CASSFAPGQGVPGYTF.